This T cell receptor (beta chain) was identified in a study of blood T cell repertoires in COVID-19. Original analysis: From reference gene primer amplification, estimates of nucleated cell counts were derived. Sequencing was performed with immunoSEQ multiplex PCR; in TCRdb, only in-frame clones are kept and a portion is missing. That table supplies the V and J calls and clone size; D and trimming were determined from the DNA. The repertoire holds about 130,000 clones, with about 87% as singletons. The TCR sequence derives from an older woman with acute or convalescent COVID-19. Sequenced sample: peripheral blood.

CDR3 residues: CASSPNLLNTGELFF. CDR3 DNA: TGTGCCAGCAGCCCCAACCTACTGAACACCGGGGAGCTGTTTTTT. This chain uses TRBV3-1 (or the pseudogene TRBV3-2) with TRBJ2-2; D unclear. Germline V gene data show CDR1 as LGHDT and CDR2 as YNNKEL (reference sequence). Trimming cost V 4 bases and J 1 base, with 10 bases left between them. This CDR3 contains 15 residues.